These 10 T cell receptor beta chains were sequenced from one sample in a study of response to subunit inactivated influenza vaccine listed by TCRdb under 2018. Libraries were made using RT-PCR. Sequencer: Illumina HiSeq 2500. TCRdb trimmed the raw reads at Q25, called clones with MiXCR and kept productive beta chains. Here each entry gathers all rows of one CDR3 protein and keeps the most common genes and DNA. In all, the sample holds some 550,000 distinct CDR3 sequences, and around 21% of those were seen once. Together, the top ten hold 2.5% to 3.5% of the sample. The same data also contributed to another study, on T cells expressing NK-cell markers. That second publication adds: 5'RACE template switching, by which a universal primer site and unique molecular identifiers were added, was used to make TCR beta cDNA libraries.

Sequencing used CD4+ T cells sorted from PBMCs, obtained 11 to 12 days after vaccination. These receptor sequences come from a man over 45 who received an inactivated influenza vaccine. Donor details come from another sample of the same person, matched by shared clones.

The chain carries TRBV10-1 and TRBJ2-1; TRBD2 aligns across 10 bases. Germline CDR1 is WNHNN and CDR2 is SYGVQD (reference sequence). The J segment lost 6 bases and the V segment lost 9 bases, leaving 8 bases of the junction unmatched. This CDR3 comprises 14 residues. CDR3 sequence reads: CASNPGLASNEQFF. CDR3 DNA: TGCGCCAGTAATCCGGGACTAGCGAGCAATGAGCAGTTCTTC.

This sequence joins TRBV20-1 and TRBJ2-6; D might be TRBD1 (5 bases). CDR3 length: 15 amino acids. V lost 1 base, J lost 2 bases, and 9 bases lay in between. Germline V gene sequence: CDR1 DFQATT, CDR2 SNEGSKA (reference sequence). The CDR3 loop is CSARVAGTGANVLTF. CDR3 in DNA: TGCAGTGCTAGAGTTGCAGGGACTGGGGCCAACGTCCTGACTTTC.

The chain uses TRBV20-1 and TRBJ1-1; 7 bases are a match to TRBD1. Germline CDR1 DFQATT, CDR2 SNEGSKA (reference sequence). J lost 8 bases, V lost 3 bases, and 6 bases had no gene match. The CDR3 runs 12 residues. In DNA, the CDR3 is TGCAGTGCTAGTGACAGGGTGGGGGAAGCTTTCTTT. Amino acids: CSASDRVGEAFF.

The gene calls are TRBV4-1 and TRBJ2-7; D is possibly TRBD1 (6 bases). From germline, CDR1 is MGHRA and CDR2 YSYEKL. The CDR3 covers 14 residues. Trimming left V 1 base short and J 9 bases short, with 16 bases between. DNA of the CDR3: TGCGCCAGCAGCCAAGTGCAGGACAGCTCGTCGCAGTACTTC. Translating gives CASSQVQDSSSQYF.

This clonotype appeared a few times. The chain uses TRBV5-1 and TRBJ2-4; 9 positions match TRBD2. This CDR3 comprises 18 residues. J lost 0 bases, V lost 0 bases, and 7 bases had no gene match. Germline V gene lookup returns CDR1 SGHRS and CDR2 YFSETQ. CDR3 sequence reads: CASSLEGGLAVAKNIQYF. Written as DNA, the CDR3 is TGCGCCAGCAGCTTGGAAGGGGGACTAGCAGTAGCCAAAAACATTCAGTACTTC.

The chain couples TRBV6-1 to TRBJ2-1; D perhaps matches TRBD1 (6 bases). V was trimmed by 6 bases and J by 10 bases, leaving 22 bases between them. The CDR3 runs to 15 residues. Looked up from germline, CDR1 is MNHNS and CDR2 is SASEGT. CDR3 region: CASSPRNTGKGEQFF. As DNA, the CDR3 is TGTGCCAGCAGCCCCAGAAATACAGGGAAGGGAGAGCAGTTCTTC.

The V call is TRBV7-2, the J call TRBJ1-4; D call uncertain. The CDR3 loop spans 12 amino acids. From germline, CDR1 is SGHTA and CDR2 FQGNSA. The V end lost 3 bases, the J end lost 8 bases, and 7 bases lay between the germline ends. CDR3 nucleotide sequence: TGTGCCAGCAGCTTCGGAGACGAAAAACTGTTTTTT. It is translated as CASSFGDEKLFF. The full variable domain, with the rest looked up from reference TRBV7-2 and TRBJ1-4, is GAGVSQSPSNKVTEKGKDVELRCDPISGHTALYWYRQSLGQGLEFLIYFQGNSAPDKSGLPSDRFSAERTGGSVSTLTIQRTQQEDSAVYLCASSFGDEKLFFGSGTQLSVL.

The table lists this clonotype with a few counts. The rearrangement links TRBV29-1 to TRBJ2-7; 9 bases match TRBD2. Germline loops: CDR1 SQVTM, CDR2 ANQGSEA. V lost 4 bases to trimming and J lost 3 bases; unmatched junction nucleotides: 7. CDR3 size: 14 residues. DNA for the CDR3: TGCAGCGTTGCCGCGGGAGGGTACTTCTACGAGCAGTACTTC. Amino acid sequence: CSVAAGGYFYEQYF.

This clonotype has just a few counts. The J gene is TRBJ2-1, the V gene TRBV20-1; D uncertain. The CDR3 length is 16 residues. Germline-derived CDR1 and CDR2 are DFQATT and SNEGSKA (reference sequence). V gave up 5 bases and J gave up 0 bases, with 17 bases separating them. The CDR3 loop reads CSALWARGLSYNEQFF. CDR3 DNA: TGCAGTGCTCTTTGGGCCCGTGGTCTCTCCTACAATGAGCAGTTCTTC.

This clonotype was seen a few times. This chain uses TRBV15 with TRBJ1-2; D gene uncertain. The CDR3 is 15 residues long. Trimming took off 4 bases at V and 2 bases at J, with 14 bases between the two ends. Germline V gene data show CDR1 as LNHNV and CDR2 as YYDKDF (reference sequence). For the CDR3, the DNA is TGTGCCACCAGCACTGGGTTGACACCCAACTATGGCTACACCTTC. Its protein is CATSTGLTPNYGYTF.